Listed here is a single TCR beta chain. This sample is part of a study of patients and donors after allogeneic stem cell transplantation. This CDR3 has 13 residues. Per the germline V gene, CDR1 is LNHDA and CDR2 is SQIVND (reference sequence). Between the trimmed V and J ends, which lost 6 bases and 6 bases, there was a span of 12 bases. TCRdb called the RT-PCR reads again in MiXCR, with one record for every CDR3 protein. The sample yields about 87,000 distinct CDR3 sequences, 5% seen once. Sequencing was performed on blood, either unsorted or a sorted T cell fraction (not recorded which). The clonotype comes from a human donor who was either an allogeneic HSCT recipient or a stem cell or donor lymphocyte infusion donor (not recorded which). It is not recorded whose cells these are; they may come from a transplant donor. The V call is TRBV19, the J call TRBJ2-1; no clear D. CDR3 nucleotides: TGTGCCAGTAGCCCCCGGGTTTCCAATGAGCAGTTCTTC. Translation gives CASSPRVSNEQFF.